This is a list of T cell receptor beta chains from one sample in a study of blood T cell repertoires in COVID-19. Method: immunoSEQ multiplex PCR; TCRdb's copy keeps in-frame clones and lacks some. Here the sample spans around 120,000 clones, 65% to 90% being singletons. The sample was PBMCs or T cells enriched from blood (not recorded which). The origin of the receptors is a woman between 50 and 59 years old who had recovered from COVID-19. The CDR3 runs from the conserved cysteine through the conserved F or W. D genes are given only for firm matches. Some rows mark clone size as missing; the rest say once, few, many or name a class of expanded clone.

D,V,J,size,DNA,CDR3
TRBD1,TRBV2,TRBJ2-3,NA,TGTGCCAGCACGAAGGGGACAGGGTCAGATACGCAGTATTTT,CASTKGTGSDTQYF
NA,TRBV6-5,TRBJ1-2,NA,TGTGCCAGCAGTCCTAGTCTTAAGAGGGGCTACACCTTC,CASSPSLKRGYTF
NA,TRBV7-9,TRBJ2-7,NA,TGTGCCAGCAGCTTAGTCAGGGCCCCCTCCTACGAGCAGTACTTC,CASSLVRAPSYEQYF
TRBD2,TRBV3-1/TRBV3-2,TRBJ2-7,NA,TGTGCCAGCAGACTCGGGGGGGACTCCTACGAGCAGTACTTC,CASRLGGDSYEQYF
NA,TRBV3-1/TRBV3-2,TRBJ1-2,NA,TGTGCCAGCAGCCAAGAGCGAAGCTATGGCTACACCTTC,CASSQERSYGYTF
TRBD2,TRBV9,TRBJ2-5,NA,TGTGCCAGCAGCGTAGGTGGGACTAGCGGGGGGGAGACCCAGTACTTC,CASSVGGTSGGETQYF
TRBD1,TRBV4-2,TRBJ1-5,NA,TGTGCCAGCAGCCAAGGACAGGGATCCCCTCAGCCCCAGCATTTT,CASSQGQGSPQPQHF
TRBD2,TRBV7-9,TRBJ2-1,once,TGTGCCAGCAGCGCCCGACTAGCGGGGGTGAACAATGAGCAGTTCTTC,CASSARLAGVNNEQFF
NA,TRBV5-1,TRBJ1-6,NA,TGCGCCAGCATGTCAGGGGTAGGGAATTCACCCCTCCACTTT,CASMSGVGNSPLHF
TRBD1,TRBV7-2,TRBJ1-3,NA,TGTGCCAGCAGCCCCCGCCCAGGGGGAGTTACTGGAAACACCATATATTTT,CASSPRPGGVTGNTIYF
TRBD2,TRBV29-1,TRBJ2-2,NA,TGCAGCGTTCGGGGGGGCAGGGACACCGGGGAGCTGTTTTTT,CSVRGGRDTGELFF
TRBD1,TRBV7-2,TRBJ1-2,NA,TGTGCCAGCAGCCCGAAGACAGGGGTTTGGGCTAACTATGGCTACACCTTC,CASSPKTGVWANYGYTF
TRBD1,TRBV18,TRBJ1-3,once,TGTGCCAGCTCACCTCGTCCGGGACAGAGTGGAAACACCATATATTTT,CASSPRPGQSGNTIYF
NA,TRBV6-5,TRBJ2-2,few,TGTGCCAGCAGTCAACGACTGGAGAACACCGGGGAGCTGTTTTTT,CASSQRLENTGELFF
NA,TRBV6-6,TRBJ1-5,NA,TGTGCCAGCAGCAACGAAACCCCAGGTAGCAATCAGCCCCAGCATTTT,CASSNETPGSNQPQHF
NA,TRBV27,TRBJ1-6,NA,TGTGCCAGCAGTAGGAGGGATAATTCACCCCTCCACTTT,CASSRRDNSPLHF
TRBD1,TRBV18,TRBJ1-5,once,TGTGCCAGCTCACCACCGGGACAGAATCAGCCCCAGCATTTT,CASSPPGQNQPQHF
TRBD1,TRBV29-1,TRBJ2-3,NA,TGCAGCGTTGAGAGAAGGGGGGACAGGGCCGAAGATACGCAGTATTTT,CSVERRGDRAEDTQYF
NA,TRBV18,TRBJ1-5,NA,TGTGCCAGCTCGCAGGGTCAGGGCAATCAGCCCCAGCATTTT,CASSQGQGNQPQHF
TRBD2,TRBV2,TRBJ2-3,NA,TGTGCCAGCAGTGCAGCTCCGGCTAGCGGAAGCACAGATACGCAGTATTTT,CASSAAPASGSTDTQYF
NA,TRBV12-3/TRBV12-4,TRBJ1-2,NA,TGTGCCAGCAGTTTAATGGTCGAGGGAGGGGGAGCCTTC,CASSLMVEGGGAF
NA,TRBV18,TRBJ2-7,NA,TGTGCCAGCTCACCAGGGCTGTACGAGCAGTACTTC,CASSPGLYEQYF
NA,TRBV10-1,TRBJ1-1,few,TGCGCCAGCAGTGAGTCGACAGGGAACACTGAAGCTTTCTTT,CASSESTGNTEAFF
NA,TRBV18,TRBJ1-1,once,TGTGCCAGCTCACCAAAGACAGGGAACACTGAAGCTTTCTTT,CASSPKTGNTEAFF
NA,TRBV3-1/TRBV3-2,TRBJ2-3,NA,TGTGCCAGCAGCCGTACCAGGGGTTACGGCACAGATACGCAGTATTTT,CASSRTRGYGTDTQYF
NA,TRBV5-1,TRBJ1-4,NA,TGCGCCAGCAGCTTGGGGGCCCAGGGGCTATTGGTTGAAAAACTGTTTTTT,CASSLGAQGLLVEKLFF
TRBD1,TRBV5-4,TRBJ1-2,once,TGTGCCAGCAGCCCCGGGACAGGGGGCGTTTATGGCTACACCTTC,CASSPGTGGVYGYTF
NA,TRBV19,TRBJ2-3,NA,TGTGCCAGTAGTATAATCGGGACACAGAGCACAGATACGCAGTATTTT,CASSIIGTQSTDTQYF
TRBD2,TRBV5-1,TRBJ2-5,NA,TGCGCCAGCAGCCGGGGGGAAGGTTGGGGCGAAGAGACCCAGTACTTC,CASSRGEGWGEETQYF
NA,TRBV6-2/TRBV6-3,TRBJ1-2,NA,TGTGCCAGCAGTTACTCCGCAGGGCCAACTTCAGGCTACACCTTC,CASSYSAGPTSGYTF
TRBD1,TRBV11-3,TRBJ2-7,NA,TGTGCCAGCAGCGAACATCGGGCAGGGGGCTTTAGCGAGCAGTACTTC,CASSEHRAGGFSEQYF
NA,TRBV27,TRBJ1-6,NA,TGTGCCAGCAGGAATGGGGGCCGTCTTACCCTCCACTTT,CASRNGGRLTLHF
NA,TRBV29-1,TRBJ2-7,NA,TGCAGCGCCCAAACAGGCCTCTCCTACGAGCAGTACTTC,CSAQTGLSYEQYF
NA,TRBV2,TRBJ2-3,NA,TGTGCCAGCAGTGTAGGGGGAACCTGGCAGCAGTATTTT,CASSVGGTWQQYF
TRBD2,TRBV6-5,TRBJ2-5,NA,TGTGCCAGCAGTCCTAGGACTAGCCGCGAGACCCAGTACTTC,CASSPRTSRETQYF